The sequence of this TCR beta chain was determined in a study of blood T cell repertoires in COVID-19. Turning to this clone: Other nucleotide sequences from this sample produce the same CDR3.

Per germline, CDR1 SGHRS and CDR2 YFSETQ. Trimming left V 0 bases short and J 1 base short, with 10 bases between. The CDR3 sequence is 15 residues long. Generated by immunoSEQ multiplex PCR, the TCRdb table keeps only in-frame clones and is missing some. The table records more than 200,000 clones, about 86% of them present only once. This TCR came from a woman in her fifties or sixties with COVID-19, enrolled during active disease. The source material was peripheral blood. The chain recombines TRBV5-1 with TRBJ1-1; D is possibly TRBD1 (6 bases). The CDR3 DNA sequence: TGCGCCAGCAGCTTGGGGGGCAGGGGGAACACTGAAGCTTTCTTT. This sequence encodes CASSLGGRGNTEAFF.